The entry that follows covers one T cell receptor (beta chain) sequence. Some clones are missing from TCRdb's copy, which holds only in-frame ones; the method was immunoSEQ multiplex PCR. The table shows about 270,000 clones, with around 84% occurring only once. This record belongs to a study of blood T cell repertoires in COVID-19. Per germline, CDR1 SGDLS and CDR2 YYNGEE. The CDR3 contains 14 residues. The V gene end was trimmed by 5 bases and the J gene end by 7 bases; junction bases not matched to a gene: 8. This chain links TRBV9 with TRBJ1-5; 8 bases agree with TRBD1. The receptor's source is a man younger than 30 who had recovered from COVID-19. Sequenced sample: PBMCs or T cells enriched from blood (not recorded which). The CDR3 coding sequence is TGTGCCAGCAGTGACGGACAGGGTGGACAGCCCCAGCATTTT. Its protein product is CASSDGQGGQPQHF. Full variable domain (outside the CDR3, taken from reference TRBV9 and TRBJ1-5): DSGVTQTPKHLITATGQRVTLRCSPRSGDLSVYWYQQSLDQGLQFLIQYYNGEERAKGNILERFSAQQFPDLHSELNLSSLELGDSALYFCASSDGQGGQPQHFGDGTRLSIL.